Sequencing of this T cell receptor beta chain was carried out in a study of T cell repertoires in cytomegalovirus infection. Whole-study context: Researchers turned to recently identified HLA-C-restricted CMV epitopes as well as well-studied HLA-B-restricted ones.

Germline-derived CDR1 and CDR2 are MNHEY and SVGAGI. V was clipped by 5 bases and J by 5 bases, with 7 bases between them. The CDR3 is made up of 12 amino acids. With respect to this clonotype: What it binds is unknown. A much bigger clone sits one base away, suggesting this may be a read error.

Via MiXCR, TCRdb re-called the reads, giving one row per CDR3 protein. The sample has hundreds of thousands of distinct CDR3 sequences, less than 35% seen once. This clonotype originated in a human donor in good health (CMV status not recorded). Some clones in this sample may be carry-over from other donors' samples. Sample: cultured CD8+ T cells from PBMCs, taken from culture after CMV antigen stimulation. The chain carries TRBV6-5 and TRBJ2-1; D unresolved. The CDR3 nucleotides are TGTGCCAGCAGTGACACAGACAATGAGCAGTTCTTC. Protein: CASSDTDNEQFF.